This passage covers 28 T cell receptor beta chains from one sample sequenced in a study of CD8+ T cells in alopecia areata. Described treatment: oral pan-JAK inhibitor, 5-10 mg twice daily. It was cDNA, reverse transcribed from extracted RNA, that served as the sequencing template. TCRdb keeps only in-frame clones here, not all; method: immunoSEQ multiplex PCR. The sample consists of roughly 180,000 clones, 51% of them appearing once. Sequencing was performed on CD8+ T cells sorted from blood, taken at approximately week 52, from a patient treated with tofacitinib. These TCRs come from a human donor with alopecia areata.

This clone was recorded a few times. This chain links TRBV9 with TRBJ2-2; D uncertain. The CDR3 loop spans 12 amino acids. V lost 4 bases and J 2 bases, leaving 3 bases between the germline ends. CDR1 SGDLS and CDR2 YYNGEE come from the germline V gene. CDR3 sequence reads: CASSPNTGELFF. The CDR3 region has the DNA TGTGCCAGCAGCCCCAACACCGGGGAGCTGTTTTTT. The full variable domain, with the rest looked up from reference TRBV9 and TRBJ2-2, is DSGVTQTPKHLITATGQRVTLRCSPRSGDLSVYWYQQSLDQGLQFLIQYYNGEERAKGNILERFSAQQFPDLHSELNLSSLELGDSALYFCASSPNTGELFFGEGSRLTVL.

The rearrangement joins TRBV13 to TRBJ2-1; a weak D match, TRBD1 (6 bases). V lost 6 bases and J 0 bases, leaving 15 bases between the germline ends. CDR3 size: 16 residues. Germline values: CDR1 PRHDT, CDR2 FYEKMQ (reference sequence). Written as DNA, the CDR3 is TGTGCCAGCAGTTTATTCGGGACAAGCTCCTACAATGAGCAGTTCTTC. Its translation: CASSLFGTSSYNEQFF.

The gene calls are TRBV5-4 and TRBJ2-3; 10 nucleotides agree with TRBD2. Germline V CDR1 and CDR2: SGHNT, YYREEE (reference sequence). V lost 4 bases and J lost 4; bases outside the gene matches: 3. The CDR3 has 14 amino acids. The CDR3 reads CASSIAGGADTQYF. The DNA for the CDR3 is TGTGCCAGCAGCATAGCGGGGGGTGCAGATACGCAGTATTTT.

This clone was detected only a few times. Other nucleotide sequences from this sample produce the same CDR3. The V and J genes are TRBV30 and TRBJ2-1; TRBD2 might be the D (5 bases). CDR1 is GTSNPN, CDR2 SVGIG, per germline (reference sequence). Trimming stripped 8 bases from V and 6 bases from J, with 14 bases between. The CDR3 consists of 12 residues. The CDR3 sequence: CAHGWGVNEQFF. The CDR3 region has the DNA TGTGCCCATGGATGGGGAGTCAATGAGCAGTTCTTC.

The CDR3 sequence is CASRIARYNEQFF. The CDR3 coding sequence is TGTGCCAGCAGGATAGCGCGGTACAATGAGCAGTTCTTC. The V call is TRBV5-4, the J call TRBJ2-1, with D perhaps matching TRBD2 (5 bases). Per the germline V gene, CDR1 is SGHNT and CDR2 is YYREEE (reference sequence). The CDR3 is made up of 13 amino acids. Trimming cost V 5 bases and J 4 bases, with 10 bases left between them.

This chain links TRBV7-9 with TRBJ2-7; 7 nucleotides agree with TRBD2. With 4 bases clipped from V and 6 bases from J, the junction kept 15 bases outside the gene matches. Germline CDR1 reads SEHNR; CDR2 reads FQNEAQ (reference sequence). The CDR3 is made up of 16 amino acids. The CDR3 DNA reads as TGTGCCAGCAGCTCGGCCTCGGGCCAAGGGAGGGGCGAGCAGTACTTC. Translated: CASSSASGQGRGEQYF. The complete variable domain, with remaining parts taken from reference TRBV7-9 and TRBJ2-7, reads DTGVSQNPRHKITKRGQNVTFRCDPISEHNRLYWYRQTLGQGPEFLTYFQNEAQLEKSRLLSDRFSAERPKGSFSTLEIQRTEQGDSAMYLCASSSASGQGRGEQYFGPGTRLTVT.

The V gene is TRBV10-2, the J gene TRBJ2-5; TRBD1 matches at 9 bases. V lost 3 bases, J lost 3 bases, and 8 bases stayed unmatched. This CDR3 is 16 amino acids long. The germline CDR1 and CDR2 sequences are WSHSY and SAAADI. Here the CDR3 DNA reads TGCGCCAGCAGTGACCCGGGACAGGGTACCGAAGAGACCCAGTACTTC. This gives the protein CASSDPGQGTEETQYF.

This clone was counted once. The chain combines TRBV30 with TRBJ1-2; D remains ambiguous. Germline values: CDR1 GTSNPN, CDR2 SVGIG (reference sequence). The CDR3 sequence is 13 residues long. V lost 2 bases to trimming and J lost 8 bases, with 15 bases between them. CDR3 in DNA: TGTGCCTGGAGTATTTTCGGGCCCAGCGGCTACACCTTC. It is translated as CAWSIFGPSGYTF.

The genes are TRBV5-1 and TRBJ2-7; D gene unclear. The ends were cut back, 7 bases at V and 0 bases at J, with 11 bases in the middle. The germline V gene encodes CDR1 SGHRS and CDR2 YFSETQ. CDR3 length equals 13 residues. CDR3 sequence reads: CASGLSASYEQYF. CDR3 in DNA: TGCGCCAGCGGCCTCTCGGCCTCCTACGAGCAGTACTTC.

This clone was picked up a small number of times. V and J are TRBV15 and TRBJ2-6; D might be TRBD2 (6 bases). This CDR3 is built from 18 residues. V dropped 2 bases and J dropped 0 bases, with 14 bases sitting between them. Germline CDR1 and CDR2: LNHNV and YYDKDF (reference sequence). CDR3 amino acids: CATSRYPPGGSGANVLTF. The CDR3 DNA reads TGTGCCACCAGCAGATACCCCCCCGGGGGCTCTGGGGCCAACGTCCTGACTTTC.

This chain's CDR3 is CASSALTGSTDTQYF. The DNA for the CDR3 is TGTGCCAGCAGTGCACTGACAGGGAGCACAGATACGCAGTATTTT. The genes are TRBV25-1 and TRBJ2-3; 7 nucleotides agree with TRBD1. This CDR3 spans 15 amino acids. Germline V CDR1 and CDR2: MGHDK, SYGVNS. V gave up 4 bases and J gave up 0 bases; unmatched junction bases: 4.

Many counts were recorded for this clone. This chain uses TRBV4-1 with TRBJ1-2; a weak D match, TRBD1 (5 bases). Trimming shortened V by 1 base and J by 6 bases, and 18 bases separated the two germline ends. Looked up from germline, CDR1 is MGHRA and CDR2 is YSYEKL. The CDR3 is 16 residues long. In DNA form, the CDR3 reads TGCGCCAGCAGCCAAGTAGGCGCAGGGAATGGAGATGGCTACACCTTC. This gives the protein CASSQVGAGNGDGYTF.

The chain carries TRBV30 and TRBJ2-3; D gene ambiguous. With 0 bases removed from V and 5 bases from J, the gap between germline ends came to 15 bases. Per germline, CDR1 GTSNPN and CDR2 SVGIG (reference sequence). There are 15 residues in the CDR3. This chain's CDR3 is CAWSVGRSKEDTQYF. As DNA, the CDR3 is TGTGCCTGGAGTGTAGGACGGAGCAAGGAAGATACGCAGTATTTT.

A few counts support this clone. In the same sample, other DNA sequences code for this CDR3. V gene TRBV30 combines with J gene TRBJ2-3; D is ambiguous. V lost 0 bases to trimming and J lost 6 bases, with 7 bases between them. This CDR3 contains 12 residues. Germline V lookup: CDR1 GTSNPN, CDR2 SVGIG (reference sequence). The CDR3, as DNA: TGTGCCTGGAGTGTACTGCCCGATACGCAGTATTTT. Translating it yields CAWSVLPDTQYF.

This clone was recorded a few times. V and J are TRBV5-4 and TRBJ2-7; 10 bases are a match to TRBD1. V lost 0 bases to trimming and J lost 5 bases; unmatched junction nucleotides: 2. The CDR3 sequence is 14 residues long. CDR1 is SGHNT and CDR2 is YYREEE in the germline V gene (reference sequence). CDR3 sequence reads: CASSLAGQGDEQYF. The DNA for the CDR3 is TGTGCCAGCAGCTTGGCAGGACAGGGGGACGAGCAGTACTTC.

The chain carries TRBV7-9 and TRBJ2-1, with D perhaps matching TRBD1 (6 bases). Germline V gene sequence: CDR1 SEHNR, CDR2 FQNEAQ (reference sequence). The CDR3 length is 15 residues. The V end was cut by 6 bases, the J end by 0 bases, with 12 bases between. The CDR3 DNA follows: TGTGCCAGCAGGGACAGTAAAAGCTCCTACAATGAGCAGTTCTTC. Translation: CASRDSKSSYNEQFF.

This chain links TRBV4-1 with TRBJ1-5; no definite D call. Trimming stripped 1 base from V and 6 bases from J, with 7 bases between. There are 13 residues in the CDR3. Germline V lookup: CDR1 MGHRA, CDR2 YSYEKL. CDR3 sequence (DNA): TGCGCCAGCAGCCAAGGGGCCGGTCAGCCCCAGCATTTT. Its translation is CASSQGAGQPQHF.

This clone has only a few counts. The rearrangement joins TRBV6-4 to TRBJ2-3, with 14 nucleotides matching TRBD2. V shed 6 bases and J 6 bases; nucleotides not matched to a gene: 5. Germline assignment: CDR1 MRHNA and CDR2 SNTAGT. The CDR3 extends over 15 amino acids. CDR3 sequence: CASSQTSGGADTQYF. DNA for the CDR3: TGTGCCAGCAGCCAGACTAGCGGGGGGGCGGATACGCAGTATTTT.

The chain employs TRBV29-1 and TRBJ1-1; D gene uncertain. Deletions cut 2 bases from V and 8 bases from J, with 15 bases between. Germline lookup yields CDR1 SQVTM and CDR2 ANQGSEA. The CDR3 runs to 13 residues. The CDR3 sequence is CSVERPTTFEAFF. In DNA form, the CDR3 reads TGCAGCGTTGAAAGACCGACTACCTTCGAAGCTTTCTTT.

This rearrangement joins TRBV27 to TRBJ1-2; 10 bases fit TRBD1. There are 13 residues in the CDR3. The germline V gene has CDR1 MNHEY and CDR2 SMNVEV (reference sequence). V lost 1 base and J lost 8; bases outside the gene matches: 1. CDR3 sequence reads: CASSLLGQGGYTF. CDR3 sequence (DNA): TGTGCCAGCAGTTTATTGGGACAGGGGGGCTACACCTTC.

The CDR3 spells CASSQALAGGVRELFF. The CDR3 DNA reads as TGCGCCAGCAGCCAGGCACTAGCGGGGGGCGTCAGGGAGCTGTTTTTT. This sequence joins TRBV4-1 and TRBJ2-2; 12 bases agree with TRBD2. CDR1 is MGHRA and CDR2 is YSYEKL in the germline V gene. This CDR3 contains 16 residues. V lost 3 bases, J lost 9 bases, and 8 bases stayed unmatched.

As to this clone: The junction does not match germline at one end; this may be a read error. The CDR3 sequence is CSVEGGLF. DNA for the CDR3: TGCAGCGTTGAGGGGGGACTCTTT. The chain carries TRBV29-1 and TRBJ1-1; D may be TRBD1 (5 bases). CDR1 is SQVTM and CDR2 is ANQGSEA in the germline V gene. The length of the CDR3 is 8 residues.

This clone appeared a few times. V usage is TRBV5-4 and J usage is TRBJ2-7; TRBD2 matches at 7 bases. Unmatched junction bases numbered 7, after V lost 4 bases and J lost 0 bases. This CDR3 has 15 residues. The germline gives CDR1 SGHNT, CDR2 YYREEE (reference sequence). DNA for the CDR3: TGTGCCAGCAGCCTCGGCGGGGGTAACTCCTACGAGCAGTACTTC. Protein product: CASSLGGGNSYEQYF.

The chain uses TRBV30 and TRBJ1-4; 9 bases match TRBD1. The CDR3 loop spans 17 amino acids. Germline V lookup: CDR1 GTSNPN, CDR2 SVGIG (reference sequence). V trimming: 5 bases; J trimming: 3 bases; junction bases outside the gene matches: 13. This CDR3 reads CAWGPARQGVPNEKLFF. DNA for the CDR3: TGTGCCTGGGGACCCGCCCGACAGGGGGTTCCTAATGAAAAACTGTTTTTT.

J is TRBJ1-5 and V is TRBV10-2, with D possibly being TRBD1 (6 bases). With 10 bases removed from V and 0 bases from J, the gap between germline ends came to 13 bases. Germline lookup yields CDR1 WSHSY and CDR2 SAAADI. The CDR3 runs 14 residues. CDR3 sequence reads: CATTTGDSNQPQHF. In nucleotides, the CDR3 is TGCGCCACCACGACAGGAGATAGCAATCAGCCCCAGCATTTT.

This clone was counted only a few times. At the DNA level, this CDR3 is encoded by other sequences in the same sample as well. The chain employs TRBV15 and TRBJ1-2; no firm D call. CDR1 and CDR2 (germline): LNHNV, YYDKDF (reference sequence). Trimming pared 1 base from V and 4 bases from J, leaving 7 bases between. The CDR3 runs to 13 residues. The CDR3 is CATSRGTGYGYTF. The CDR3 DNA follows: TGTGCCACCAGCAGAGGAACGGGCTATGGCTACACCTTC.

The chain carries TRBV7-8 and TRBJ2-1, with TRBD1 matching over 8 bases. Germline V CDR1 and CDR2: SGHVS, FQNEAQ. V lost 5 bases, J lost 9 bases, and 6 bases stayed unmatched. CDR3 size: 13 residues. The CDR3 region is CASSPGQAIEQFF. The CDR3 DNA sequence: TGTGCCAGCAGCCCGGGACAGGCGATTGAGCAGTTCTTC.

Only a few counts were recorded for this clone. The rearrangement joins TRBV10-3 to TRBJ2-3; 8 bases are a match to TRBD2. In germline, CDR1 is ENHRY, CDR2 SYGVKD. The CDR3 loop spans 15 amino acids. V lost 7 bases and J lost 8; bases outside the gene matches: 14. CDR3 in amino acids: CAINWPGGPHGTQYF. The CDR3 nucleotides read TGTGCCATCAACTGGCCGGGGGGGCCCCATGGTACGCAGTATTTT.